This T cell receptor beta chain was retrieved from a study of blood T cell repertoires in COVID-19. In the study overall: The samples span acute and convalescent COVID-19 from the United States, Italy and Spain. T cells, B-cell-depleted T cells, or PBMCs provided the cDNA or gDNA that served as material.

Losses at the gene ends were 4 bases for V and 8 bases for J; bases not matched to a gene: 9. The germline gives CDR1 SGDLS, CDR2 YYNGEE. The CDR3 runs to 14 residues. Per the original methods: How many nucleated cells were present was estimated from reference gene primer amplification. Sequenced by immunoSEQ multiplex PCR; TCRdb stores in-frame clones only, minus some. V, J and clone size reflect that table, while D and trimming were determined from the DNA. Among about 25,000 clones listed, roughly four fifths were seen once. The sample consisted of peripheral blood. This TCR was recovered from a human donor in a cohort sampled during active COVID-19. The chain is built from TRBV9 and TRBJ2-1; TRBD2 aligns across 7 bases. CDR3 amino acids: CASSPRGVVHEQFF. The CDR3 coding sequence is TGTGCCAGCAGCCCCCGGGGGGTTGTGCATGAGCAGTTCTTC.